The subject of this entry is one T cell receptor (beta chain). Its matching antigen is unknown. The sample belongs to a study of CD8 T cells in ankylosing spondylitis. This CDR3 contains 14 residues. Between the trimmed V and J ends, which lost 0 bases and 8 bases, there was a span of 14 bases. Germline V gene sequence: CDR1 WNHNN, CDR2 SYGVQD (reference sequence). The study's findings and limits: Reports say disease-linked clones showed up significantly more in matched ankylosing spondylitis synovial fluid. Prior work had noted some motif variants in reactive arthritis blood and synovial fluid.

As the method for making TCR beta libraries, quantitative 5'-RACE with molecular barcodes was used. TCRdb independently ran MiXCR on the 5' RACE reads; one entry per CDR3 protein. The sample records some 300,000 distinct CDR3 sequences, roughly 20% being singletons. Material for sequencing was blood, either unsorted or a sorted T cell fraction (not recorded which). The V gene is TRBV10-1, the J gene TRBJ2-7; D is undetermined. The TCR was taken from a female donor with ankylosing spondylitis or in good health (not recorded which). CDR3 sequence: CASSESNNVYQQYF. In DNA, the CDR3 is TGCGCCAGCAGTGAGTCGAACAACGTTTACCAGCAGTACTTC.